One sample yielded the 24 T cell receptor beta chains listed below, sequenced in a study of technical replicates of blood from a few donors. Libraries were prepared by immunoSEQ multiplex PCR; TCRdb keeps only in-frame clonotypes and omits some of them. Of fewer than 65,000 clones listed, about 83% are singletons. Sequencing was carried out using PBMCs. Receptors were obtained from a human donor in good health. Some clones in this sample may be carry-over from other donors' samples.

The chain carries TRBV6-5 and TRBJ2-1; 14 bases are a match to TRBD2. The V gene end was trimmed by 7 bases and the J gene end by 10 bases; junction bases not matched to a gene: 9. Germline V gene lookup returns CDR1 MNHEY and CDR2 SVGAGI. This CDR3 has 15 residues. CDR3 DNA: TGTGCCAGCACCCCCGGGACTAGCGGGAGTAAAGAGCAGTTCTTC. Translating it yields CASTPGTSGSKEQFF.

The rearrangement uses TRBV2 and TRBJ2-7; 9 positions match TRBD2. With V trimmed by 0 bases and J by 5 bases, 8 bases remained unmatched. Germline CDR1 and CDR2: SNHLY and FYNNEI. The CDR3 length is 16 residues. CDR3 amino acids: CASSEAVAGAVHEQYF. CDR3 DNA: TGTGCCAGCAGTGAAGCTGTAGCGGGAGCCGTCCACGAGCAGTACTTC.

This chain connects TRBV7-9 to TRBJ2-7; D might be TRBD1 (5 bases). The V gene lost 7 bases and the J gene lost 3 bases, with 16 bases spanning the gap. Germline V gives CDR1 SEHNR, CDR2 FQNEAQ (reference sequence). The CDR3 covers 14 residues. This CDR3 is CASTSTRQSYEQYF. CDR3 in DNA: TGTGCCAGCACCTCCACGAGACAGAGCTACGAGCAGTACTTC.

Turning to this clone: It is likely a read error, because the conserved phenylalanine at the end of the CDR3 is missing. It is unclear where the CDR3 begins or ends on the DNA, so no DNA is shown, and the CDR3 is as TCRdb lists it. The CDR3 sequence: CSADPWRGAQT. The V gene is TRBV20-1, the J gene TRBJ1-2. CDR1 is DFQATT and CDR2 is SNEGSKA in the germline V gene (reference sequence). Counting both end residues, the CDR3 totals 11 amino acids.

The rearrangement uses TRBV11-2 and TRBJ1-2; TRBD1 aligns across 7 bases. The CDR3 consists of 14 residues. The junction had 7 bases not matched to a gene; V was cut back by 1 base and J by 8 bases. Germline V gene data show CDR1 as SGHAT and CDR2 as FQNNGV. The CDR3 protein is CASSLVDRVGGYTF. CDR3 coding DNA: TGTGCCAGCAGCTTAGTCGACAGGGTCGGCGGCTACACCTTC.

For the CDR3, the DNA is TGTGCCAGCAGCTTAGAGCGGGACTTGGGCGCTTTCTTT. Protein product: CASSLERDLGAFF. The V and J genes are TRBV7-2 and TRBJ1-1; D may be TRBD1 (5 bases). Trimming left V 1 base short and J 11 bases short, with 14 bases between. The CDR3 loop spans 13 amino acids. Germline CDR1 reads SGHTA; CDR2 reads FQGNSA.

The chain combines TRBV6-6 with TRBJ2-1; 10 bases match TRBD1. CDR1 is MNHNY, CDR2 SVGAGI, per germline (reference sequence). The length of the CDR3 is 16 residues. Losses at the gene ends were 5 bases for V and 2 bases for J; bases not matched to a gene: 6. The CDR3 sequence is CASSQPGQGAYNEQFF. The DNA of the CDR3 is TGTGCCAGCAGTCAGCCCGGACAGGGGGCCTACAATGAGCAGTTCTTC.

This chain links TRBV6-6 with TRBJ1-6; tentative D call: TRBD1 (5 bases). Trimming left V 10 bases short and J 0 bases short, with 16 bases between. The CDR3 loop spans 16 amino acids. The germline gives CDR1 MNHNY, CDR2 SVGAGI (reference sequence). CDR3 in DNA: TGTGCCATCCACACACAGGACGACTCCTATAATTCACCCCTCCACTTT. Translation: CAIHTQDDSYNSPLHF.

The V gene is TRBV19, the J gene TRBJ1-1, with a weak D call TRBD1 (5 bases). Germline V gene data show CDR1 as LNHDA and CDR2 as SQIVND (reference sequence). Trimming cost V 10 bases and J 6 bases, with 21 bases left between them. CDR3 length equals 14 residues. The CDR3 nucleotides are TGTGCCACTAAGGTGGGGGGAGGAGTGGCTGAAGCTTTCTTT. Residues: CATKVGGGVAEAFF.

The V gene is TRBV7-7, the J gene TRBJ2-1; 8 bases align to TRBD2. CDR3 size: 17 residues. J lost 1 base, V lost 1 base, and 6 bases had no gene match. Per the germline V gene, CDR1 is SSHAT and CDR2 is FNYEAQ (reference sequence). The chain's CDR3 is CASSLVQRGPSYNEQFF. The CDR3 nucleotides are TGTGCCAGCAGCTTAGTTCAGCGGGGGCCTTCCTACAATGAGCAGTTCTTC.

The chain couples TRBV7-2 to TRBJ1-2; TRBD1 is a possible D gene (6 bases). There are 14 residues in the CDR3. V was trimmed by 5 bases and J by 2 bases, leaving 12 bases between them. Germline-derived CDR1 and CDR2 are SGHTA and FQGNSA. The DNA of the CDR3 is TGTGCCAGCAGCCCCACAGGGCGGAACTATGGCTACACCTTC. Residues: CASSPTGRNYGYTF.

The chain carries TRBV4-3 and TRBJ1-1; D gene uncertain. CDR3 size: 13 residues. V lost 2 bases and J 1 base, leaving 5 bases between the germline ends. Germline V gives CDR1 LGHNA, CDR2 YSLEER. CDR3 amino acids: CASSQNKNTEAFF. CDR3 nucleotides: TGCGCCAGCAGCCAAAACAAGAACACTGAAGCTTTCTTT.

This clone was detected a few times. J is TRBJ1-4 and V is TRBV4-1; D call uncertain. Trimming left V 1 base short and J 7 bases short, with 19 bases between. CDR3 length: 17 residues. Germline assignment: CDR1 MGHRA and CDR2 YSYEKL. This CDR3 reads CASSQGPGRSLGEKLFF. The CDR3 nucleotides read TGCGCCAGCAGCCAAGGCCCTGGGAGGTCATTGGGTGAAAAACTGTTTTTT.

CDR3 sequence (DNA): TGCGCCAGCAGCTTCACGGGGGGCTACAATGAGCAGTTCTTC. It yields the protein CASSFTGGYNEQFF. The V and J genes are TRBV5-1 and TRBJ2-1; 7 bases align to TRBD2. Looked up from germline, CDR1 is SGHRS and CDR2 is YFSETQ. This CDR3 is built from 14 residues. V lost 2 bases, J lost 3 bases, and 2 bases stayed unmatched.

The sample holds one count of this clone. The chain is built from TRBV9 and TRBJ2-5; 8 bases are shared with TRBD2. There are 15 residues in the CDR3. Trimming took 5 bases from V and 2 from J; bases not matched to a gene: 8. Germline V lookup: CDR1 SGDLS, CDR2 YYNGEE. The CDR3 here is CASRKSGRKQETQYF. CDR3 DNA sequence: TGTGCCAGCAGAAAAAGCGGGAGAAAACAAGAGACCCAGTACTTC.

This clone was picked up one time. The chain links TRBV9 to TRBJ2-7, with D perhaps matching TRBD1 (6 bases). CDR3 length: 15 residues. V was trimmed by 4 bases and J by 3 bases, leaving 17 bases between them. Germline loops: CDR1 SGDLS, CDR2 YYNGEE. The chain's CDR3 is CASSLRDMAGYEQYF. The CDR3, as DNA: TGTGCCAGCAGCCTACGGGACATGGCGGGCTACGAGCAGTACTTC.

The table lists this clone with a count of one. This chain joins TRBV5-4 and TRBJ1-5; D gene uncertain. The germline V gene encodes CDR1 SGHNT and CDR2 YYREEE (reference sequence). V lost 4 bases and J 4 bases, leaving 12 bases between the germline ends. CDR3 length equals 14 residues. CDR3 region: CASSDGNQNQPQHF. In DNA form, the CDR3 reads TGTGCCAGCAGCGACGGGAACCAAAATCAGCCCCAGCATTTT.

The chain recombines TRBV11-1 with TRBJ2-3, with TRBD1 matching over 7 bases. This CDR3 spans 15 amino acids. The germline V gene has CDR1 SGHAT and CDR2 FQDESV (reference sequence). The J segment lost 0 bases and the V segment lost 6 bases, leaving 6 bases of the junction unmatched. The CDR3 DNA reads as TGTGCCAGCAGTTTACAGGGGACGAGCACAGATACGCAGTATTTT. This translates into CASSLQGTSTDTQYF.

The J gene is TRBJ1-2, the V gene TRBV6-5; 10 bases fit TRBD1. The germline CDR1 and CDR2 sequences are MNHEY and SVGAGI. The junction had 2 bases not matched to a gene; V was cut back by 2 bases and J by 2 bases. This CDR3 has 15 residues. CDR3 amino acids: CASSYRDRGNYGYTF. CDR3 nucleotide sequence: TGTGCCAGCAGTTACCGGGACAGGGGCAACTATGGCTACACCTTC.

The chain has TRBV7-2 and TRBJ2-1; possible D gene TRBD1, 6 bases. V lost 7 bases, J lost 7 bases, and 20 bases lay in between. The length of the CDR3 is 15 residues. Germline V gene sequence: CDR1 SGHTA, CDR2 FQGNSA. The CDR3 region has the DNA TGTGCCAGCACCGGAAGCAGGGGTGGTAAGAATGAGCAGTTCTTC. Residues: CASTGSRGGKNEQFF.

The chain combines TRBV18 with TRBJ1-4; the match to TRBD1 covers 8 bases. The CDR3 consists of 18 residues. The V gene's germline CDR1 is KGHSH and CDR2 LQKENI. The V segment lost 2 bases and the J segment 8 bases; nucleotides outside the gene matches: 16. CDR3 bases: TGTGCCAGCTCACCAGCCGGGACAGGAGGGGCTGGAGAGGAAAAACTGTTTTTT. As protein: CASSPAGTGGAGEEKLFF.

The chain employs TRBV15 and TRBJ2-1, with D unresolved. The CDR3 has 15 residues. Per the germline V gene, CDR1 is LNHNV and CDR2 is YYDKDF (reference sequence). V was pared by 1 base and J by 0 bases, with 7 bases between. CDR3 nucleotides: TGTGCCACCAGCAGAGCTGCGAGCTCCTACAATGAGCAGTTCTTC. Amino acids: CATSRAASSYNEQFF.

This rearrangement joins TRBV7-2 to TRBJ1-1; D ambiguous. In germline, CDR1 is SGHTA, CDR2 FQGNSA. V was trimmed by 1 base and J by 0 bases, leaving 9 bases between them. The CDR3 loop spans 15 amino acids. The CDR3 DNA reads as TGTGCCAGCAGCTTAGGTGCGGGAGTGAACACTGAAGCTTTCTTT. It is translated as CASSLGAGVNTEAFF.

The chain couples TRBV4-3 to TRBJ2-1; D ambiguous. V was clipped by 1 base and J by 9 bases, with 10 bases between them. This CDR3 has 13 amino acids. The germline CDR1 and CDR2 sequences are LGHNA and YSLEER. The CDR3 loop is CASSQVSGFEQFF. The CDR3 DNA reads TGCGCCAGCAGCCAAGTTTCAGGCTTTGAGCAGTTCTTC.